The 2 T cell receptor beta chains in this list originate from one sample, sequenced in a study. Here immunoSEQ multiplex PCR was the method, and the copy in TCRdb shows in-frame clones only, minus some. The table lists 45,000 to 60,000 clones, approximately 93% of them singletons, with around a tenth in the top ten. Sequencing used PBMCs. These receptors were collected from a man in his forties or fifties with rheumatoid arthritis.

The chain is built from TRBV27 and TRBJ1-6; D ambiguous. The CDR3 totals 13 residues. The ends were cut back, 2 bases at V and 8 bases at J, with 7 bases in the middle. Germline assignment: CDR1 MNHEY and CDR2 SMNVEV (reference sequence). CDR3 in amino acids: CASSLQEDSPLHF. CDR3 sequence (DNA): TGTGCCAGCAGTTTACAGGAGGATTCACCCCTCCACTTT.

The CDR3 bases are TGTGCCAGCAGCTTAGGCGGGGGGCCAAGCAATCAGCCCCAGCATTTT. This encodes CASSLGGGPSNQPQHF. The V and J genes are TRBV7-6 and TRBJ1-5, with D tentatively TRBD1 (6 bases). Germline V gene sequence: CDR1 SGHVS, CDR2 FNYEAQ. The CDR3 runs to 16 residues. V was trimmed by 1 base and J by 1 base, leaving 11 bases between them.